These T cell receptor beta chains were read from a single sample in a study of blood T cell repertoires in COVID-19. Sequencing used immunoSEQ multiplex PCR; TCRdb keeps in-frame clones, though not all of them. The table includes hundreds of thousands of clones, less than 90% detected once. Sequencing was carried out using PBMCs or T cells enriched from blood (not recorded which). These receptors were obtained from a woman between 45 and 60 years old who had recovered from COVID-19. Each CDR3 is given with its conserved first and last residue. A D gene is named only where the DNA matches it firmly. Rows give clone size only sometimes, using once, few, many, or a class for an expanded clone.

clone size	V gene	D gene	J gene	CDR3 protein	CDR3 DNA
-	TRBV15	TRBD1	TRBJ2-7	CATSRDRARYEQYF	TGTGCCACCAGCAGGGACAGGGCCCGCTACGAGCAGTACTTC
-	TRBV11-3	TRBD2	TRBJ2-1	CASSSGTSGNNEQFF	TGTGCCAGCAGCTCCGGGACTAGCGGGAACAATGAGCAGTTCTTC
once	TRBV4-2	-	TRBJ1-5	CASSQGVQNNQPQHF	TGTGCCAGCAGCCAAGGGGTACAGAACAATCAGCCCCAGCATTTT
-	TRBV7-2	TRBD1	TRBJ1-3	CASSPWIGGGRNTIYF	TGTGCCAGCAGCCCTTGGATAGGGGGCGGCAGAAACACCATATATTTT
-	TRBV30	TRBD1	TRBJ1-2	CACPGQGAYGYTF	TGTGCCTGCCCGGGACAGGGGGCCTATGGCTACACCTTC
few	TRBV11-2	-	TRBJ2-4	CASSLAMGVLAKNIQYF	TGTGCCAGCAGCTTAGCCATGGGAGTACTAGCCAAAAACATTCAGTACTTC
-	TRBV7-9	TRBD1	TRBJ2-7	CASSPKTGNYEQYF	TGTGCCAGCAGCCCCAAGACAGGGAACTACGAGCAGTACTTC
-	TRBV14	TRBD2	TRBJ2-3	CASSHSSTSGHTDTQYF	TGTGCCAGCAGCCACTCCTCGACTAGCGGGCACACAGATACGCAGTATTTT
-	TRBV20-1	-	TRBJ2-1	CSAARDTGGLF	TGCAGTGCTGCCAGGGACACTGGGGGCCTCTTC
few	TRBV27	TRBD1	TRBJ1-4	CATGRGLGEKLFF	TGTGCCACCGGGAGGGGGCTAGGGGAAAAACTGTTTTTT
-	TRBV10-3	-	TRBJ1-1	CAIRRDTSGTEAFF	TGTGCCATCAGACGGGACACGTCGGGCACTGAAGCTTTCTTT
-	TRBV7-2	TRBD2	TRBJ2-1	CASSDRPSGSWNEQFF	TGTGCCAGCAGCGATCGCCCTAGCGGGAGTTGGAATGAGCAGTTCTTC
-	TRBV18	TRBD2	TRBJ2-2	CASSPMLSGRANTGELFF	TGTGCCAGCTCACCAATGTTAAGCGGGAGGGCGAACACCGGGGAGCTGTTTTTT
few	TRBV25-1	-	TRBJ1-1	CTQRGNDTEAFF	TGTACCCAGAGGGGGAACGACACTGAAGCTTTCTTT
-	TRBV7-8	TRBD2	TRBJ2-7	CASSLFERGTYEQYF	TGTGCCAGCAGCTTATTCGAGCGGGGGACCTACGAGCAGTACTTC
-	TRBV11-1	-	TRBJ2-7	CASSFDHGGSYEQYF	TGTGCCAGCAGTTTTGACCATGGCGGGTCCTACGAGCAGTACTTC
-	TRBV7-2	TRBD2	TRBJ2-3	CASSPKQLAGGTDTQYF	TGTGCCAGCAGCCCCAAGCAACTAGCGGGAGGCACAGATACGCAGTATTTT
-	TRBV18	-	TRBJ1-1	CASSSINTEAFF	TGTGCCAGCTCAAGCATCAACACTGAAGCTTTCTTT
-	TRBV11-2	-	TRBJ2-3	CASSLAGTDTQYF	TGTGCCAGCAGCTTAGCCGGGACAGATACGCAGTATTTT
-	TRBV15	-	TRBJ1-6	CATSRDAGNSPLHF	TGTGCCACCAGCAGAGATGCGGGGAATTCACCCCTCCACTTT
once	TRBV28	-	TRBJ1-1	CASSLSGVTEAFF	TGTGCCAGCAGTTTATCAGGGGTCACTGAAGCTTTCTTT
-	TRBV28	TRBD1	TRBJ1-2	CASGGQGSGYTF	TGTGCCAGCGGAGGACAGGGTTCGGGCTACACCTTC
-	TRBV7-3	TRBD2	TRBJ2-3	CASSLSQAGGPSDTQYF	TGTGCCAGCAGCTTAAGTCAAGCGGGAGGGCCTTCAGATACGCAGTATTTT
-	TRBV6-6	-	TRBJ2-1	CASSSLLPGVLNEQFF	TGTGCCAGCAGCTCACTTCTTCCGGGAGTATTAAATGAGCAGTTCTTC
-	TRBV28	TRBD1	TRBJ1-1	CASSGGQENTEAFF	TGTGCCAGCAGTGGGGGACAGGAGAACACTGAAGCTTTCTTT
-	TRBV6-5	-	TRBJ1-2	CASSYVQLLSQIF	TGTGCCAGCAGTTACGTACAGCTCCTCTCCCAAATCTTC
-	TRBV7-9	-	TRBJ1-1	CASSLVIRTQLNTEAFF	TGTGCCAGCAGCTTAGTTATCAGGACACAATTGAACACTGAAGCTTTCTTT
-	TRBV2	-	TRBJ1-1	CASSGSGAPNTEAFF	TGTGCCAGCAGTGGGTCAGGGGCTCCTAACACTGAAGCTTTCTTT
-	TRBV6-5	TRBD1	TRBJ1-5	CASGTGSRPQHF	TGTGCCAGCGGGACAGGGTCTAGGCCCCAGCATTTT
few	TRBV29-1	TRBD1	TRBJ1-1	CSVVGGGTNTEAFF	TGCAGCGTTGTAGGGGGCGGGACGAACACTGAAGCTTTCTTT
-	TRBV5-1	TRBD2	TRBJ2-3	CASSPLSGSPPDTQYF	TGCGCCAGCAGCCCCCTTAGCGGGAGCCCCCCAGATACGCAGTATTTT
-	TRBV30	-	TRBJ1-4	CAWSIQGGGEKLFF	TGTGCCTGGAGTATCCAGGGTGGTGGTGAAAAACTGTTTTTT
-	TRBV7-6	-	TRBJ2-2	CASSLRQSRGGTGELFF	TGTGCCAGCAGCTTACGACAATCTAGAGGCGGGACCGGGGAGCTGTTTTTT
-	TRBV30	-	TRBJ1-1	CAFRGNTEAFF	TGTGCCTTCAGGGGGAACACTGAAGCTTTCTTT
few	TRBV7-9	-	TRBJ2-2	CASSRPRGREGGTGELFF	TGTGCCAGCAGCCGGCCTCGGGGCAGGGAAGGAGGGACCGGGGAGCTGTTTTTT
-	TRBV9	-	TRBJ1-1	CASSPRVGGLGSTEAFF	TGTGCCAGCAGCCCACGCGTTGGGGGGTTAGGGAGCACTGAAGCTTTCTTT
-	TRBV7-2	TRBD1	TRBJ2-1	CASRDRGNEQFF	TGTGCCAGCAGGGACAGGGGGAATGAGCAGTTCTTC
once	TRBV11-3	TRBD1	TRBJ2-7	CASSKGQAPSYEQYF	TGTGCCAGCAGCAAGGGACAGGCGCCATCCTACGAGCAGTACTTC
-	TRBV7-9	-	TRBJ2-1	CASSLGTGPPSYNEQFF	TGTGCCAGCAGCTTAGGTACAGGGCCCCCGAGCTACAATGAGCAGTTCTTC
-	TRBV7-2	-	TRBJ2-3	CASGAEGDTQYF	TGTGCCAGCGGAGCTGAGGGAGATACGCAGTATTTT
-	TRBV20-1	TRBD2	TRBJ2-7	CSASRTSGRASYEQYF	TGCAGTGCTAGTAGGACTAGCGGGAGGGCCTCCTACGAGCAGTACTTC